Described below is a single T cell receptor beta chain sequence and its context. Its specificity is not known. Libraries of naive CD8 T cells were made from approximately 22,000 to 940,000 sorted cells. They used 10%, 30% or 50% RNA. Sorting isolated naive CD8 T cells as CD8+CD4-CCR7+CD45RA+ events. The data stem from a study of molecular identifiers for immune sequencing clone quantification. TCR libraries were built in bulk with a published protocol and specific TCR primers. TCRdb re-analysed the PCR reads in MiXCR, keeping a single row per CDR3 protein. Counted here are roughly 100,000 distinct CDR3 sequences, about 35% occurring once; the ten biggest clones make up about a tenth. General study findings and limits: Shared barcodes on identical TCR molecules could underestimate the sizes of highly expanded clones.

This CDR3 spans 12 amino acids. V lost 8 bases, J lost 9 bases, and 15 bases lay in between. This receptor was obtained from a human donor in good health. Some libraries in this study had Jurkat cell RNA spiked in. The gene calls are TRBV12-3 or TRBV12-4 and TRBJ2-3, with D unclear. Sequencing input: naive CD8+ T cells from blood, with Jurkat cell RNA spiked in. Noted subset: FACS-sorted CD8+CD4-CCR7+CD45RA+ naive T cells. CDR3: CASVSGPATQYF. CDR3 bases: TGTGCCAGCGTATCCGGTCCCGCGACGCAGTATTTT.